This T cell receptor beta chain was sequenced during a study of memory CD4+ T cells and cytomegalovirus serostatus. Study information: This sample comes from healthy Belgian adults, eight or nine CMV seropositive, approximately 25 seronegative. Study-wide results and limits: About two fifths of the roughly 160 known CMV-associated TCRbeta sequences appeared in CD4+ memory. Suggested: most of the CMV-linked TCR signature lies in CD4+ memory cells.

Germline V lookup: CDR1 SSHAT, CDR2 FNYEAQ (reference sequence). The CDR3 has 13 residues. Turning to this clone: Its antigen is still unknown. The junction does not match germline at one end; this may be a read error.

TCRdb's table, derived via immunoSEQ multiplex PCR, lists solely in-frame clones and lacks some. Of 35,000 to 50,000 clones listed, over 70% are singletons. Single viable CD3+CD4+CD8-CD45RO+ cells were sorted as the memory CD4+ T cells. Sequenced material: memory CD4+ T cells from blood. The chain joins TRBV7-7 to TRBJ1-1, with D maybe TRBD1 (6 bases). The source of this sequence is an adult in good health and CMV-seronegative. The CDR3 coding sequence is TGTGCTAGCAGCCTGACAGGGAACACTGAAGCTTTCTTT. Translating it yields CASSLTGNTEAFF.